These T cell receptor beta chains were read from a single sample in a study of CD8 T cells in ankylosing spondylitis. TCRdb re-called the 5' RACE reads with MiXCR, one entry per CDR3 protein. This table holds 35,000 to 50,000 distinct CDR3 sequences, less than 4% found once. Input material: blood, either unsorted or a sorted T cell fraction (not recorded which). The receptors stem from a male donor with ankylosing spondylitis or in good health (not recorded which). Both conserved end residues are part of each CDR3. Each record gives: D gene, J gene, V gene, clone size, CDR3 DNA, CDR3 protein. D genes are given only for firm matches. Clone size is given for some rows only: seen once, a few or many times, or a class if the clone is expanded.

. TRBJ2-1 TRBV9 many TGTGCCAGCAGCGGGGGGGGCTTCGGGGGAGACTCCTACAATGAGCAGTTCTTC CASSGGGFGGDSYNEQFF
. TRBJ2-1 TRBV9 . TGTGCCAGCAGCATGGCAGGGAGTCCTACCTACAATGAGCAGTTCTTC CASSMAGSPTYNEQFF
. TRBJ2-1 TRBV9 many TGTGCCAGCAGCGTGGGCGTTGGAAACAATGAGCAGTTCTTC CASSVGVGNNEQFF
TRBD2 TRBJ2-5 TRBV9 many TGTGCCAGCAGCACCGGGACTAGCACGCGGGGGACCCAGTACTTC CASSTGTSTRGTQYF
. TRBJ2-2 TRBV9 many TGTGCCAGCAGCCCGATTGGACACACCGGGGAGCTGTTTTTT CASSPIGHTGELFF
. TRBJ2-3 TRBV9 many TGTGCCAGCAGCGTAGGAGTGGATCCCACAGATACGCAGTATTTT CASSVGVDPTDTQYF
TRBD1 TRBJ2-1 TRBV9 many TGTGCCAGCAGCATCCGGACAGGGCACAATGAGCAGTTCTTC CASSIRTGHNEQFF
. TRBJ2-1 TRBV9 many TGTGCCAGCAGCGTAGAGTTCTGGGGTGCTGATTCTGGGGGCAATGAGCAGTTCTTC CASSVEFWGADSGGNEQFF
. TRBJ2-3 TRBV23-1 many TGCGCCAGCAGTCAATCCCGAGAATGGGGGGAACACACAGATACGCAGTATTTT CASSQSREWGEHTDTQYF
. TRBJ1-6 TRBV9 many TGTGCCAGCAGCGGATCGACAGCGGGAAATTCACCCCTCCACTTT CASSGSTAGNSPLHF
. TRBJ1-2 TRBV9 many TGTGCCAGCAGCGTAGATGTTCTGGGTGGCTACACCTTC CASSVDVLGGYTF
. TRBJ2-1 TRBV9 many TGTGCCAGCAGCGTGTTAGTGAACTCCTACAATGAGCAGTTCTTC CASSVLVNSYNEQFF
. TRBJ2-1 TRBV9 large TGTGCCAGCAGCGTAGCGGGAATGGGCTACAATGAGCAGTTCTTC CASSVAGMGYNEQFF
. TRBJ1-5 TRBV9 many TGTGCCAGCACCCGGGGTGACCTACTTGGTCAGCCCCAGCATTTT CASTRGDLLGQPQHF
. TRBJ2-6 TRBV9 many TGTGCCAGCAGCGTTGGTACTATCTCTGGGGCCAACGTCCTGACTTTC CASSVGTISGANVLTF
TRBD2 TRBJ2-2 TRBV9 many TGTGCCAGCAGCGTAATAGCGGGAACCACCGGGGAGCTGTTTTTT CASSVIAGTTGELFF
TRBD1 TRBJ1-6 TRBV9 many TGTGCCAGCAGCGGAACGGGACAGGGCTATTCACCCCTCCACTTT CASSGTGQGYSPLHF
. TRBJ1-6 TRBV9 many TGTGCCAGCAGCGTAGCCGATAAGGATTACCGGATAAATTCACCCCTCCACTTT CASSVADKDYRINSPLHF
. TRBJ1-2 TRBV9 many TGTGCCAGCAGCGTAGATCGGACGGACTATGGCTACACCTTC CASSVDRTDYGYTF
TRBD1 TRBJ1-1 TRBV9 many TGTGCCAGCAGCGTAGGGGGTACAGGGGGCCTAACTGAAGCTTTCTTT CASSVGGTGGLTEAFF